In this sample, the clone carrying this T cell receptor (beta chain) turned up once. Its antigen is not known. Primers for the PCR totalled 60 Vbeta and 13 Jbeta. Measured with immunoSEQ multiplex PCR; TCRdb has only the in-frame clones, and not every one. Seen here are approximately 190,000 clones, 80% to 85% observed once, and the top ten hold approximately 0.8%. These data come from a study of cytomegalovirus exposure and HLA in healthy donors. The germline CDR1 and CDR2 sequences are SEHNR and FQNEAQ (reference sequence). This CDR3 contains 14 residues. V shed 1 base and J shed 2 bases, with 9 bases lying between them. Study-level points and caveats: A later analysis revealed that TCR association rates differed between HLA loci, peaking at DRB1 and bottoming out at HLA-C.

The receptor comes from a woman younger than 35 in good health and CMV-seronegative. This chain connects TRBV7-9 to TRBJ2-7, with unresolved D. The specimen was PBMCs. In nucleotides, the CDR3 is TGTGCCAGCAGCTTAGTTGGCGGAACCTACGAGCAGTACTTC. It encodes CASSLVGGTYEQYF.